Listed below are T cell receptor beta chains from one sample, sequenced in a study of blood T cells in healthy people across ages. TCRdb re-derived calls from the 5' RACE reads in MiXCR, one entry per CDR3 protein. The sample consists of 1 million or so distinct CDR3 sequences, under 30% of them appearing once. The same data also contributed to another study, on T cells of mothers and their children.

Material for sequencing was blood. All receptors derive from a girl between 2 and 10 years old in good health. Each CDR3 is given with its conserved first and last residue. A D gene is named only where the DNA matches it firmly. Some rows mark clone size as missing; the rest say once, few, many or name a class of expanded clone.

j_call | cdr3_length | d_call | v_call | clone_size | cdr3_nt | cdr3_aa
TRBJ1-6 | 16 | - | TRBV4-1 | - | TGCGCCAGCAGCCAAGGTGTGGACTCCTATAATTCACCCCTCCACTTT | CASSQGVDSYNSPLHF
TRBJ2-1 | 16 | TRBD2 | TRBV4-1 | - | TGCGCCAGCAGCCAGGTAGCGGGAGGTCCCTACAATGAGCAGTTCTTC | CASSQVAGGPYNEQFF
TRBJ2-7 | 15 | TRBD1 | TRBV29-1 | - | TGCAGCGTTGAAGGGGAACAGGGGGCTCCATACGAGCAGTACTTC | CSVEGEQGAPYEQYF
TRBJ2-6 | 17 | - | TRBV7-8 | - | TGTGCCAGCAGCTTGAGGGGGAGGGAGTTTGGGGCCAACGTCCTGGCTTTC | CASSLRGREFGANVLAF
TRBJ2-7 | 15 | - | TRBV6-2/TRBV6-3 | few | TGTGCCAGCAACACGAACCAGGTGTTGCCCTACGAGCAGTACTTC | CASNTNQVLPYEQYF
TRBJ2-5 | 16 | TRBD2 | TRBV7-8 | few | TGTGCCAGCAGCTTACTAGCGGGGGGAAACCAAGAGACCCAGTACTTC | CASSLLAGGNQETQYF
TRBJ1-1 | 16 | - | TRBV7-2 | - | TGTGCCAGCAGCAACGCTCCTGCGTATTTTGACACTGAAGCTTTCTTT | CASSNAPAYFDTEAFF
TRBJ2-1 | 15 | TRBD2 | TRBV27 | few | TGTGCCAGCAGCCCGTTGGGGGGGTCGTACAATGAGCAGTTCTTC | CASSPLGGSYNEQFF
TRBJ2-5 | 16 | - | TRBV4-1 | few | TGCGCCAGCAGCCAACTTACAGAAGACCTCCGAGAGACCCAGTACTTC | CASSQLTEDLRETQYF
TRBJ2-1 | 15 | TRBD2 | TRBV7-3 | few | TGTGCCAGCAGCGCTAGCGGGATTGGTTACAATGAGCAGTTCTTC | CASSASGIGYNEQFF
TRBJ2-7 | 14 | - | TRBV29-1 | - | TGCAGCGCCCAATCTTACTCAGGAAACTACGAGCAGTACTTC | CSAQSYSGNYEQYF
TRBJ2-7 | 14 | - | TRBV28 | - | TGTGCCAGCAGTTCCGCGACGAGCTCCTACGAGCAGTACTTC | CASSSATSSYEQYF
TRBJ2-5 | 15 | TRBD1 | TRBV11-2 | many | TGCGCCAGCAGCTTGGCTGGGACAGAGCAAGAGACCCAGTACTTC | CASSLAGTEQETQYF
TRBJ1-4 | 16 | - | TRBV3-1 | - | TGTGCCAGCAGTCCTACCACGGGACCTGTACGAGAAAAACTGTTTTTT | CASSPTTGPVREKLFF
TRBJ2-2 | 13 | TRBD2 | TRBV29-1 | - | TGCAGCGGAACTCTAGCGGGAGGCGGGGAGCTGTTTTTT | CSGTLAGGGELFF
TRBJ2-7 | 13 | - | TRBV15 | - | TGTGCCACCAGCAGAGATAACAACTACGAGCAGTACTTC | CATSRDNNYEQYF
TRBJ2-7 | 11 | - | TRBV2 | few | TGTGCCAGCAGTTTCAGACCCGAGCAGTACTTC | CASSFRPEQYF
TRBJ2-7 | 14 | - | TRBV5-1 | - | TGCGCCAGCAGCATTAGGACGGACAGCCCGGAGCAGTACTTC | CASSIRTDSPEQYF
TRBJ1-4 | 15 | - | TRBV7-2 | - | TGTGCCAGCAGCTTAGTACGTGGCCAGAATGAAAAACTGTTTTTT | CASSLVRGQNEKLFF
TRBJ2-1 | 15 | TRBD2 | TRBV9 | few | TGTGCCAGCAGCCTTACTAGCGGGGGTGACAATGAGCAGTTCTTC | CASSLTSGGDNEQFF
TRBJ1-4 | 12 | - | TRBV19 | - | TGTGCCAGTAGAGGGACGGATGAAAAACTGTTTTTT | CASRGTDEKLFF
TRBJ1-5 | 16 | - | TRBV20-1 | - | TGCAGTGCTAGGGGTCGGGGTTTTACTTCAAATCAGCCCCAGCATTTT | CSARGRGFTSNQPQHF
TRBJ1-5 | 11 | - | TRBV12-3/TRBV12-4 | many | TGTGCCAGCAGCCTTGGGGGGCCCCAGCATTTT | CASSLGGPQHF